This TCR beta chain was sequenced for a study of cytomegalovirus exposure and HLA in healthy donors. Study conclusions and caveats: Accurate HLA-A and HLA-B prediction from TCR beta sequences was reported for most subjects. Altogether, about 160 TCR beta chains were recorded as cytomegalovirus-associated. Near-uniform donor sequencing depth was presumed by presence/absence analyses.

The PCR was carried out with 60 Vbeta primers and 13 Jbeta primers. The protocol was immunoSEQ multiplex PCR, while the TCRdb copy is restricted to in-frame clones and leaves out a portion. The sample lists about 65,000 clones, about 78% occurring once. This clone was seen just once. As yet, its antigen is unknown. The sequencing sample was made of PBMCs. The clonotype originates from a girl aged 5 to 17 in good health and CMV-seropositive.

DNA for the CDR3: TGTGCCAGCAGTTCCCCAGGGACAGTAAATTCACCCCTCCACTTT. Translating gives CASSSPGTVNSPLHF. V is TRBV6-5 and J is TRBJ1-6; 7 positions match TRBD1. J was trimmed by 7 bases and V by 4 bases; bases with no gene match: 7. Germline assignment: CDR1 MNHEY and CDR2 SVGAGI. This CDR3 is built from 15 residues.